The clone carrying this T cell receptor beta chain was seen repeatedly, ten times or more. Its antigen is currently unknown. This entry belongs to a study of blood T cells in healthy people across ages. Overall study: Template-switching capture recovered about one barcoded beta molecule per two T cells. Study-wide findings and caveats: A roughly linear age-dependent decrease characterized TCR beta diversity per million T cells. The unsorted PBMCs prevented any conclusive comparison of naive versus antigen-experienced cells.

Primed by a sample-barcoded 5' primer and a J-beta primer mix, a second PCR proceeded for about 7 to 11 cycles. Using its own MiXCR run on the 5' RACE reads, TCRdb lists one record per CDR3 protein. The sample lists 710,000 or so distinct CDR3 sequences, about 30% occurring once. With each sample, at least 5 micrograms of total RNA were extracted. The germline CDR1 and CDR2 sequences are MNHNS and SASEGT. V was trimmed by 6 bases and J by 1 base, leaving 19 bases between them. The CDR3 runs to 17 residues. The chain joins TRBV6-1 to TRBJ2-4, with a weak D call TRBD1 (6 bases). Material: blood. The origin of this receptor is a woman older than 75 in good health. Here the CDR3 DNA reads TGTGCCAGCAGGGAACAGGGTGGGGTGTCTGCCAAAAACATTCAGTACTTC. Its protein product is CASREQGGVSAKNIQYF.